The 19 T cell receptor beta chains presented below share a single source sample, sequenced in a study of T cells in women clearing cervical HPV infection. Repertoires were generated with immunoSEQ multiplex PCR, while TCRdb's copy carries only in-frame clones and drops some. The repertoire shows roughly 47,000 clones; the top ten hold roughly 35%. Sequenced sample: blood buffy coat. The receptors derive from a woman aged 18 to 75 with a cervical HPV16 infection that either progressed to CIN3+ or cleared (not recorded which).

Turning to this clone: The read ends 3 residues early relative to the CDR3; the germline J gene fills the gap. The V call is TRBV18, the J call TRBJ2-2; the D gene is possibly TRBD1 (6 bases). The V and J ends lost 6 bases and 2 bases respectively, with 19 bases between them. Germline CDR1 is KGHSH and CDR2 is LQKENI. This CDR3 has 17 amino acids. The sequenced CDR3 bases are TGTGCCAGCTCTTTAAGGACAGTGAGAGGTAACACCGGGGAG. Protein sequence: CASSLRTVRGNTGE. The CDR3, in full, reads CASSLRTVRGNTGELFF. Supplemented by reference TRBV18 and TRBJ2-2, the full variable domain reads NAGVMQNPRHLVRRRGQEARLRCSPMKGHSHVYWYRQLPEEGLKFMVYLQKENIIDESGMPKERFSAEFPKEGPSILRIQQVVRGDSAAYFCASSLRTVRGNTGELFFGEGSRLTVL.

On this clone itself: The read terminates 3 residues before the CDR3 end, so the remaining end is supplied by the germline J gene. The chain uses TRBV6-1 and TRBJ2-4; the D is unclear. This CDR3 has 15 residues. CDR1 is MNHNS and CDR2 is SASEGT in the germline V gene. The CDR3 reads CASSEALRGSKGQYF. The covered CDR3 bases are TGTGCCAGCAGTGAAGCGCTTCGAGGTTCGAAGGGT.

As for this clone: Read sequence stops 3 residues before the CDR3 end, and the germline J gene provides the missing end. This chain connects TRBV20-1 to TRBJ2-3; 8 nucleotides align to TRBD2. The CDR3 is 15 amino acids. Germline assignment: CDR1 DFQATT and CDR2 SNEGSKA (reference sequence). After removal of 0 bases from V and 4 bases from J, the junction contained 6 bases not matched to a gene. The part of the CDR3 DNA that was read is TGCAGTGCTAGAGATCTGAGCGGGAGCCCAGATACG. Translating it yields CSARDLSGSPDT. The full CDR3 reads CSARDLSGSPDTQYF.

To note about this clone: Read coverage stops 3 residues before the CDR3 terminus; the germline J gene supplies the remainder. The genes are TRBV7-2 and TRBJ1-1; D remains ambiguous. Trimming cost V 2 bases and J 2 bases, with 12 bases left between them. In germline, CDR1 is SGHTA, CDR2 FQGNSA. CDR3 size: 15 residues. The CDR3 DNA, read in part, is TGTGCCAGCAGCTTATTAAAGCTTTTAAACACTGAA. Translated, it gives CASSLLKLLNTE. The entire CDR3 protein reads CASSLLKLLNTEAFF.

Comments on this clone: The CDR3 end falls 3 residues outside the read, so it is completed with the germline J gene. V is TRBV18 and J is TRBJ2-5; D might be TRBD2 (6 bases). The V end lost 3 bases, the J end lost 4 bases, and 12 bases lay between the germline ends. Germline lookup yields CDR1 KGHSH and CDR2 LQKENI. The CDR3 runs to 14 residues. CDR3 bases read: TGTGCCAGCTCACCTCCCTCCGGGGGAGAGACC. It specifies CASSPPSGGET. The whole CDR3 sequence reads CASSPPSGGETQYF.

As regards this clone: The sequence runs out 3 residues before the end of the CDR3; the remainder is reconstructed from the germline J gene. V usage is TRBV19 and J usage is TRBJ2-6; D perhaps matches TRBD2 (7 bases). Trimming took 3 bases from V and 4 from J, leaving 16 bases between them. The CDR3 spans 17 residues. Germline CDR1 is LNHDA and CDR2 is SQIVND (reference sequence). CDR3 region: CASSIGGPASGANVLTF. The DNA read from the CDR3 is TGTGCCAGTAGTATCGGGGGGCCAGCATCGGGGGCCAACGTC.

The CDR3 bases that were read are TGTGCCGCAGCGGGACAGGGAATTAATGAG. This encodes CAAAGQGINE. The entire CDR3 reads CAAAGQGINEQFF. The chain combines TRBV19 with TRBJ2-1; TRBD1 matches at 9 bases. The sequence runs out 3 residues before the end of the CDR3; the remainder is reconstructed from the germline J gene. V gave up 11 bases and J gave up 7 bases; unmatched junction bases: 9. Germline V gene sequence: CDR1 LNHDA, CDR2 SQIVND (reference sequence). The CDR3 loop spans 13 amino acids. Supplemented by reference TRBV19 and TRBJ2-1, the full variable domain reads DGGITQSPKYLFRKEGQNVTLSCEQNLNHDAMYWYRQDPGQGLRLIYYSQIVNDFQKGDIAEGYSVSREKKESFPLTVTSAQKNPTAFYLCAAAGQGINEQFFGPGTRLTVL.

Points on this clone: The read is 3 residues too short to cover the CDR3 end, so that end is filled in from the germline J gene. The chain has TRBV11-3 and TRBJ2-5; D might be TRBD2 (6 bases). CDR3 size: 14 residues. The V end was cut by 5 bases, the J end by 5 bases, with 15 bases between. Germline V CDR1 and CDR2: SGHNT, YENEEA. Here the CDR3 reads CASSPPSVLETQYF. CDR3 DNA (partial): TGTGCCAGCAGCCCCCCTAGCGTCCTGGAGACC. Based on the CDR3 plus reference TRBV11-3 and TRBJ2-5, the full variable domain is EAGVVQSPRYKIIEKKQPVAFWCNPISGHNTLYWYLQNLGQGPELLIRYENEEAVDDSQLPKDRFSAERLKGVDSTLKIQPAELGDSAVYLCASSPPSVLETQYFGPGTRLLVL.

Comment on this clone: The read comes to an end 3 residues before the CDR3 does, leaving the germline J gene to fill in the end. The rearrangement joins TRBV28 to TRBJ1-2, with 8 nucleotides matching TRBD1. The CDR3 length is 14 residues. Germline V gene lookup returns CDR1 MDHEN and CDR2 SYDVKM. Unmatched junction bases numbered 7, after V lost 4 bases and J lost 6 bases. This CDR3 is CASSSADRENGYTF. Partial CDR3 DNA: TGTGCCAGCAGTTCCGCGGACAGGGAGAATGGC.

The CDR3 here is CASSEEVDRVRRDTQYF. CDR3 bases read: TGTGCCAGCAGTGAAGAAGTGGACAGGGTGAGACGAGATACG. The rearrangement links TRBV2 to TRBJ2-3; 8 positions agree with TRBD1. The read comes to an end 3 residues before the CDR3 does, leaving the germline J gene to fill in the end. After removal of 1 base from V and 5 bases from J, the junction contained 11 bases not matched to a gene. Germline V lookup: CDR1 SNHLY, CDR2 FYNNEI. The CDR3 is 17 amino acids.

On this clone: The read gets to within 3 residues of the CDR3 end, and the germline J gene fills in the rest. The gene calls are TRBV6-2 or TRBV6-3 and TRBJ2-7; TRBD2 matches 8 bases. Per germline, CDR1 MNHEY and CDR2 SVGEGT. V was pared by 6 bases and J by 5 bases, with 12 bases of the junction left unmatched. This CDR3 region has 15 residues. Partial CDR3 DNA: TGTGCCAGCAGCCACTCAGCGGGAGAAGTCAACGAG. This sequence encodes CASSHSAGEVNE. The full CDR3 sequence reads CASSHSAGEVNEQYF.

The part of the CDR3 DNA that was read is TGCAGCGTTGAAGTCACGACAGGCGGTCATGGC. This encodes CSVEVTTGGHG. The whole CDR3 sequence is CSVEVTTGGHGYTF. The gene calls are TRBV29-1 and TRBJ1-2, with D perhaps TRBD1 (6 bases). Read coverage stops 3 residues before the CDR3 terminus; the germline J gene supplies the remainder. The germline V and J ends were trimmed by 1 base and 6 bases, with 15 bases remaining between them. The V gene's germline CDR1 is SQVTM and CDR2 ANQGSEA. The CDR3 length is 14 residues. Full variable domain (outside the CDR3, taken from reference TRBV29-1 and TRBJ1-2): SAVISQKPSRDICQRGTSLTIQCQVDSQVTMMFWYRQQPGQSLTLIATANQGSEATYESGFVIDKFPISRPNLTFSTLTVSNMSPEDSSIYLCSVEVTTGGHGYTFGSGTRLTVV.

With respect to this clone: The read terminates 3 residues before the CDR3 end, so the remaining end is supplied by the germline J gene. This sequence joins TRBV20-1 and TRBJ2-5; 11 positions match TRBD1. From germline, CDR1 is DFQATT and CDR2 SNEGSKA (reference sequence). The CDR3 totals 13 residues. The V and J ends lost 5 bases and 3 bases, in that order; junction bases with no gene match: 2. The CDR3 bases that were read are TGCAGTGCTTGGGACAGGGGGAAAGAGACC. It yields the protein CSAWDRGKET. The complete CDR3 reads CSAWDRGKETQYF.

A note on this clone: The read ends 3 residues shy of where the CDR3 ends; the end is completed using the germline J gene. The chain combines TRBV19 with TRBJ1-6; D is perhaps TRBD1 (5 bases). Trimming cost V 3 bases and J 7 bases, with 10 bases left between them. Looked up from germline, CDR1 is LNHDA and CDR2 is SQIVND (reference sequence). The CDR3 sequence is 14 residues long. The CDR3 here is CASSIRGGNSPLHF. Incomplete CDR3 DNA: TGTGCCAGTAGTATTAGGGGAGGCAATTCACCC.

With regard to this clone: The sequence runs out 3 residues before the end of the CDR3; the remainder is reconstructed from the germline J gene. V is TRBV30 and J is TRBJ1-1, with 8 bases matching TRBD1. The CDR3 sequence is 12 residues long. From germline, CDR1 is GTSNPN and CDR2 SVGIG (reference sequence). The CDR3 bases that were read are TGTGCCTGGACCATGGGACAGGCCAAA. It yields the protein CAWTMGQAK. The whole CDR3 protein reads CAWTMGQAKAFF.

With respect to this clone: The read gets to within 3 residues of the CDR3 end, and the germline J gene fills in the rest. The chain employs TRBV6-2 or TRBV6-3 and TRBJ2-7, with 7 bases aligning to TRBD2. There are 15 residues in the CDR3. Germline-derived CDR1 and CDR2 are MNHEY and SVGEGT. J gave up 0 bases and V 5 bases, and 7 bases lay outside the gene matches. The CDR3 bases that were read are TGTGCCAGCAGTACTGGGGGACTAAGCTCCTACGAG. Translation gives CASSTGGLSSYE. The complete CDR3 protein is CASSTGGLSSYEQYF.

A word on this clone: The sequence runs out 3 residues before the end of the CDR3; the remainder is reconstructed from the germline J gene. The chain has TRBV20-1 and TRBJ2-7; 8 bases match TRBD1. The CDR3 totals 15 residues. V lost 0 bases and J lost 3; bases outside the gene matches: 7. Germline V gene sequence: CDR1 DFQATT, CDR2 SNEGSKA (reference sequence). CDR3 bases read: TGCAGTGCTAGAGATTTTGGGACAGGCAACTACGAG. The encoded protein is CSARDFGTGNYE. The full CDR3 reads CSARDFGTGNYEQYF.

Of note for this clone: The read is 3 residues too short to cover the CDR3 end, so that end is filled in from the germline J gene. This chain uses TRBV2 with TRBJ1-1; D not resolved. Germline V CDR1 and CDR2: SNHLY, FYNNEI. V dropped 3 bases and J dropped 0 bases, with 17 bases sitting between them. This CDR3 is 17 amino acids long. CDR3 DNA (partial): TGTGCCAGCAGTGATGTCGGGGTACGTAAGATGAACACTGAA. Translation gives CASSDVGVRKMNTE. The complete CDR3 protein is CASSDVGVRKMNTEAFF.

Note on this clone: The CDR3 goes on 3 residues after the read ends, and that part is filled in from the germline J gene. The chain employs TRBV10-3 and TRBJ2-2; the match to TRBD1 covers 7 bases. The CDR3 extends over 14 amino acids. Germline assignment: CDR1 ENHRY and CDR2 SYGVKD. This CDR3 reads CAITADRSNEKLFF. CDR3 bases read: TGTGCCATCACCGCGGACAGGTCAAATGAAAAG.